This T cell receptor (beta chain) originates from a study of radiotherapy plus CTLA-4 blockade in lung cancer (dated by TCRdb to the late 2010s). Concerning the study at large: Among the enrolled patients, around 19% had an objective response, and 31% reached disease control.

Focal radiation therapy combined with CTLA-4 blockade (ipilimumab) was tested in patients with chemo-refractory metastatic non-small-cell lung cancer. What the study reported, not specific to this receptor: TCR clones derived from tumors expanded in peripheral blood after treatment with radiotherapy and ipilimumab. Increased serum interferon-beta after radiation, together with early dynamic changes in blood T cell clones, were reported to be the strongest predictors of response.

Library prep was done by the immunoSEQ multiplex PCR assay. As stored in TCRdb, this immuneACCESS dataset retains in-frame rearrangements with V and J assigned. A fraction of the clones does not appear; measured against another copy, unresolved V genes explain less than half of the discrepancy, and the remainder lacks a known reason. The sample table lists roughly 59,000 clones, about 70% of them with a count of one. Of the sample, about 8% falls within the top ten clones. Worth noting for this clone: Its antigen remains unidentified. It has no much larger one-base neighbor in the sample; base qualities were not kept.

Between the V and J ends, shortened by 5 bases and 0 bases respectively, the junction contains 17 bases. There are 16 amino acids in the CDR3, from cysteine to phenylalanine inclusive. Only the CDR3 portion is preserved as DNA: 48 bases, with reading frame beginning at the first base. CDR1 is given as MNHNY and CDR2 as SVGAGI, both from the germline V gene (reference sequence). The chain is assembled from TRBV6-6 and TRBJ2-7; a tentative D match to TRBD1 spans 7 bases. The TCR originated in a human donor with non-small cell lung cancer whose response to radiotherapy plus ipilimumab could not be evaluated. This material consisted of peripheral blood, taken from a patient treated with radiotherapy plus ipilimumab. The CDR3 in this case is CASSPPGGSFSYEQYF. The nucleotide sequence reads as follows: TGTGCCAGCAGTCCGCCAGGGGGGTCGTTCTCCTACGAGCAGTACTTC.